This TCR beta chain was documented in a study of CD8+CD57+ T cells in acquired aplastic anemia. It was genomic DNA that served as the template for profiling TCR beta VDJ and CDR3. TCRdb independently ran MiXCR on the reads; one entry per CDR3 protein. The data show under 200,000 distinct CDR3 sequences, roughly 45% seen once. Germline assignment: CDR1 LGHDT and CDR2 YNNKEL (reference sequence). The trim removed 0 bases at V and 11 bases at J, leaving 9 bases unmatched. The CDR3 length is 15 residues. The chain is built from TRBV3-1 and TRBJ2-1; 8 nucleotides agree with TRBD2. What was sequenced was sorted CD4+, CD8+, or CD8+CD57+ T cells (not recorded which) from PBMCs. This sequence originates from a human donor in good health. This CDR3 is CASSQDDGGGNKQFF. The CDR3 DNA follows: TGTGCCAGCAGCCAAGATGACGGGGGGGGGAATAAGCAGTTCTTC.